A single sample is the source of the 22 T cell receptor beta chains below, sequenced in a study of T cells in Graves' hyperthyroidism and ophthalmopathy. Authors of the study amplified TCR beta CDR3 regions from RNA transcripts. Using the HTBI primer set, a first-round RT-PCR was run on the TCR CDR3. TCRdb reanalysed the multiplex PCR reads using MiXCR and keeps one entry per CDR3 protein. Among about 380,000 distinct CDR3 sequences listed, roughly 13% were seen once. The sequenced sample consisted of blood. The receptors were gathered from a man younger than 45 with Graves' hyperthyroidism that later progressed to Graves' ophthalmopathy.

The sample holds many counts of this clonotype. The chain links TRBV2 to TRBJ1-4; D unresolved. The germline V gene has CDR1 SNHLY and CDR2 FYNNEI. The CDR3 covers 15 residues. Trimming left V 2 bases short and J 3 bases short, with 10 bases between. CDR3 amino acids: CASSELERPNEKLFF. The CDR3 bases are TGTGCCAGCAGTGAATTAGAAAGGCCTAATGAAAAACTGTTTTTT.

The table lists this clonotype with a few counts. CDR3 DNA sequence: TGTGCCAGCAGTTACAGCAGGGGCGAGACTGAAGCTTTCTTT. It translates to CASSYSRGETEAFF. V and J are TRBV6-6 and TRBJ1-1, with D possibly TRBD1 on 6 matching bases. This CDR3 region has 14 residues. The V end lost 2 bases, the J end lost 5 bases, and 12 bases lay between the germline ends. From germline, CDR1 is MNHNY and CDR2 SVGAGI (reference sequence).

This clonotype turned up a few times. V usage is TRBV12-3 or TRBV12-4 and J usage is TRBJ1-5, with D possibly TRBD1 on 5 matching bases. The CDR3 consists of 14 residues. The V and J ends lost 5 bases and 4 bases respectively, with 12 bases between them. The CDR3 coding sequence is TGTGCCAGCAGTCTATGGGACGGTAATCAGCCCCAGCATTTT. It is translated as CASSLWDGNQPQHF.

V and J are TRBV5-1 and TRBJ2-7, with 9 bases matching TRBD1. The junction had 6 bases not matched to a gene; V was cut back by 0 bases and J by 5 bases. The CDR3 spans 15 residues. The germline CDR1 and CDR2 sequences are SGHRS and YFSETQ. CDR3 sequence: CASSLEGTGTDEQYF. In nucleotides, the CDR3 is TGCGCCAGCAGCTTGGAGGGGACAGGGACCGACGAGCAGTACTTC.

This clonotype was counted at least ten times. The chain joins TRBV28 to TRBJ1-6; D possibly corresponds to TRBD1 (5 bases). Germline-derived CDR1 and CDR2 are MDHEN and SYDVKM. This CDR3 is built from 15 residues. V was cut by 3 bases and J by 7 bases, with 13 bases left in between. The CDR3 DNA reads TGTGCCAGCAGTTTGCGGGGGACTGTGAATTCACCCCTCCACTTT. Protein: CASSLRGTVNSPLHF.

The V gene is TRBV9, the J gene TRBJ2-3; 8 bases map to TRBD2. With V trimmed by 4 bases and J by 10 bases, 11 bases remained unmatched. The CDR3 is 14 residues long. Germline assignment: CDR1 SGDLS and CDR2 YYNGEE. The CDR3 coding sequence is TGTGCCAGCAGCTTAGGACTAGCCCCCTACTCGCAGTATTTT. Amino acid sequence: CASSLGLAPYSQYF. Looking up the rest from reference TRBV9 and TRBJ2-3 gives the full variable domain: DSGVTQTPKHLITATGQRVTLRCSPRSGDLSVYWYQQSLDQGLQFLIQYYNGEERAKGNILERFSAQQFPDLHSELNLSSLELGDSALYFCASSLGLAPYSQYFGPGTRLTVL.

Many counts were recorded for this clonotype. This CDR3 is CASSLRRYGTEAFF. The CDR3 DNA follows: TGTGCCAGCAGTTTAAGACGGTACGGGACTGAAGCTTTCTTT. The chain uses TRBV28 and TRBJ1-1; D remains ambiguous. This CDR3 is 14 amino acids long. V lost 2 bases and J lost 5, with 12 bases in between. The germline V gene encodes CDR1 MDHEN and CDR2 SYDVKM.

This clonotype was found many times. V gene TRBV30 combines with J gene TRBJ1-1; D unresolved. Germline V gene data show CDR1 as GTSNPN and CDR2 as SVGIG (reference sequence). The length of the CDR3 is 13 residues. Trimming shortened V by 3 bases and J by 0 bases, and 8 bases separated the two germline ends. The CDR3 loop reads CAWRGFMNTEAFF. CDR3 DNA sequence: TGTGCCTGGAGAGGTTTCATGAACACTGAAGCTTTCTTT. The variable domain in full, completed from reference TRBV30 and TRBJ1-1, reads SQTIHQWPATLVQPVGSPLSLECTVEGTSNPNLYWYRQAAGRGLQLLFYSVGIGQISSEVPQNLSASRPQDRQFILSSKKLLLSDSGFYLCAWRGFMNTEAFFGQGTRLTVV.

The chain links TRBV5-4 to TRBJ1-6; 8 nucleotides match TRBD1. After removal of 4 bases from V and 14 bases from J, the junction contained 8 bases not matched to a gene. The CDR3 loop spans 13 amino acids. CDR1 SGHNT and CDR2 YYREEE come from the germline V gene (reference sequence). The CDR3 region has the DNA TGTGCCAGCAGCGATGGGACAGGTCAAGCCCTCCACTTT. It encodes CASSDGTGQALHF.

CDR3 sequence reads: CSAITGFGNSPLHF. The CDR3 bases are TGCAGTGCAATAACAGGATTCGGTAATTCACCCCTCCACTTT. The chain combines TRBV20-1 with TRBJ1-6; weak D call: TRBD1 (5 bases). CDR1 is DFQATT, CDR2 SNEGSKA, per germline (reference sequence). The CDR3 extends over 14 amino acids. Trimming stripped 6 bases from V and 6 bases from J, with 15 bases between.

This clonotype has at least ten counts. V and J are TRBV6-1 and TRBJ1-6, with D maybe TRBD1 (5 bases). CDR1 is MNHNS, CDR2 SASEGT, per germline. The CDR3 consists of 14 residues. V was pared by 5 bases and J by 5 bases, with 10 bases between. CDR3 in DNA: TGTGCCAGCAGTCCCTGGACACATAATTCACCCCTCCACTTT. Translated: CASSPWTHNSPLHF.

The chain links TRBV7-9 to TRBJ1-2; D remains unclear. In germline, CDR1 is SEHNR, CDR2 FQNEAQ (reference sequence). The CDR3 consists of 13 residues. Trimming stripped 0 bases from V and 3 bases from J, with 5 bases between. The CDR3 sequence: CASSLARDYGYTF. Here the CDR3 DNA reads TGTGCCAGCAGCTTAGCACGGGACTATGGCTACACCTTC.

In regard to this clonotype: This sequence may be a read error, since a much larger clone differs from it by one base. The rearrangement links TRBV11-3 to TRBJ2-1; the match to TRBD1 covers 7 bases. This CDR3 region has 15 residues. Per the germline V gene, CDR1 is SGHNT and CDR2 is YENEEA. Here the CDR3 DNA reads TGTGCCAGCAGCCTAGGACAGGCCTCCGACAATGAGCAGTTCTTC. Translated, it gives CASSLGQASDNEQFF.

This sequence joins TRBV3-1 and TRBJ2-7; 8 bases line up with TRBD1. CDR1 LGHDT and CDR2 YNNKEL come from the germline V gene (reference sequence). This CDR3 is 15 amino acids long. The ends lost 4 bases at V and 4 bases at J; junction bases unmatched: 9. CDR3 loop: CASSLRTGTVYEQYF. CDR3 nucleotide sequence: TGTGCCAGCAGCCTGCGGACAGGGACCGTATACGAGCAGTACTTC.

This clonotype has a count of ten or more. The V and J genes are TRBV2 and TRBJ1-1; D might be TRBD1 (6 bases). CDR1 is SNHLY, CDR2 FYNNEI, per germline. The CDR3 runs to 12 residues. V dropped 6 bases and J dropped 4 bases, with 9 bases sitting between them. CDR3 protein: CASRAGATEAFF. The CDR3 bases are TGTGCCAGCAGGGCAGGGGCCACTGAAGCTTTCTTT.

This chain connects TRBV7-9 to TRBJ2-6, with D perhaps matching TRBD1 (6 bases). Germline values: CDR1 SEHNR, CDR2 FQNEAQ (reference sequence). The V and J ends lost 4 bases and 3 bases respectively, with 13 bases between them. The CDR3 has 16 amino acids. CDR3 coding DNA: TGTGCCAGCAGCTCACAGGGCTCGAGTGGGGCCAACGTCCTGACTTTC. The encoded protein is CASSSQGSSGANVLTF.

This clonotype was observed many times. The J gene is TRBJ1-2, the V gene TRBV12-3 or TRBV12-4; tentative D call: TRBD1 (6 bases). Trimming stripped 5 bases from V and 1 base from J, with 20 bases between. The CDR3 sequence is 17 residues long. CDR3 loop: CASSPSPTGPLNYGYTF. CDR3 nucleotide sequence: TGTGCCAGCAGTCCCTCACCGACAGGTCCCCTTAACTATGGCTACACCTTC.

This clonotype was counted once. The chain is built from TRBV18 and TRBJ2-7, with no clear D. This CDR3 contains 14 residues. V lost 4 bases and J lost 3, with 13 bases in between. Germline V gene data show CDR1 as KGHSH and CDR2 as LQKENI. The CDR3 DNA follows: TGTGCCAGCTCACTGTCGGGCAGCTACTACGAGCAGTACTTC. Its translation is CASSLSGSYYEQYF.

This clonotype appeared many times. This chain connects TRBV7-9 to TRBJ1-6; D uncertain. Trimming took 3 bases from V and 7 from J, leaving 16 bases between them. Per germline, CDR1 SEHNR and CDR2 FQNEAQ (reference sequence). The CDR3 has 16 residues. CDR3 nucleotide sequence: TGTGCCAGCAGCTTCGACTCGTCAGGATGGAATTCACCCCTCCACTTT. Protein: CASSFDSSGWNSPLHF.

This clonotype occurred many times. This sequence joins TRBV6-5 and TRBJ1-5; the match to TRBD1 covers 8 bases. The CDR3 length is 14 residues. CDR1 is MNHEY, CDR2 SVGAGI, per germline. V lost 2 bases and J lost 4; bases outside the gene matches: 1. CDR3 nucleotides: TGTGCCAGCAGTTACGACAGGGGAAATCAGCCCCAGCATTTT. Amino acid sequence: CASSYDRGNQPQHF.

The chain recombines TRBV6-1 with TRBJ1-1; D gene uncertain. The CDR3 runs to 15 residues. CDR1 and CDR2 from the germline V gene are MNHNS and SASEGT. V lost 2 bases to trimming and J lost 0 bases, with 10 bases between them. For the CDR3, the DNA is TGTGCCAGCAGTGAACGGGCGGGCCTGAACACTGAAGCTTTCTTT. It translates to CASSERAGLNTEAFF.

At least ten counts were recorded for this clonotype. DNA of the CDR3: TGTGCCAGCAGCTCATACGGGACTAGCACAGATACGCAGTATTTT. Protein sequence: CASSSYGTSTDTQYF. This chain links TRBV7-9 with TRBJ2-3; D perhaps matches TRBD2 (6 bases). Germline CDR1 is SEHNR and CDR2 is FQNEAQ (reference sequence). Trimming left V 4 bases short and J 0 bases short, with 11 bases between. The CDR3 contains 15 residues.